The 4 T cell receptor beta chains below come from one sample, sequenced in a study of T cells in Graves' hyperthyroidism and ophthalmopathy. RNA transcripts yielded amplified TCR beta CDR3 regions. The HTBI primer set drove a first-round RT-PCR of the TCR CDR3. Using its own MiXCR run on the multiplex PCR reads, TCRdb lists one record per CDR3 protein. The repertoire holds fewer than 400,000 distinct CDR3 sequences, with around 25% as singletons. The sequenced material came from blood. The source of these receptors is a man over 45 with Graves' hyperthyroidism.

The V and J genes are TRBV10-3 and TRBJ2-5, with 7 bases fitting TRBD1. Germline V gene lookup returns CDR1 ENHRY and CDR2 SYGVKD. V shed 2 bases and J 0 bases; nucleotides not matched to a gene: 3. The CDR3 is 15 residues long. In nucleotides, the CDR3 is TGTGCCATCAGTGAGGGTGGGACAGACCAAGAGACCCAGTACTTC. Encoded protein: CAISEGGTDQETQYF.

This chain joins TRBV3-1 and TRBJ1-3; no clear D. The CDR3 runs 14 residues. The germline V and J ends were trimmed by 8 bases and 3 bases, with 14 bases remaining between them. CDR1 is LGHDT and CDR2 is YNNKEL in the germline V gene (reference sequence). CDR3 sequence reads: CASGDLDNGNTIYF. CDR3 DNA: TGTGCCAGCGGCGACCTCGACAATGGAAACACCATATATTTT.

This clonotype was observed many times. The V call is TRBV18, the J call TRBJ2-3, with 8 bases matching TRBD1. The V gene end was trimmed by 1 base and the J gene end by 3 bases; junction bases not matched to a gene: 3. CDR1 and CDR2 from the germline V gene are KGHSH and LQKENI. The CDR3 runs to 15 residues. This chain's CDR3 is CASSPLTGVTDTQYF. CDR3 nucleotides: TGTGCCAGCTCACCACTGACAGGGGTAACAGATACGCAGTATTTT.

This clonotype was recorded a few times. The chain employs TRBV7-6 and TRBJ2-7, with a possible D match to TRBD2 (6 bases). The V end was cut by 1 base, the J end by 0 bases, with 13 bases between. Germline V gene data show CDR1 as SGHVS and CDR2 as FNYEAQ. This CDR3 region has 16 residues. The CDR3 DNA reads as TGTGCCAGCAGCTTAGAGACTAGTTTAACCTCCTACGAGCAGTACTTC. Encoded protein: CASSLETSLTSYEQYF.